This T cell receptor (beta chain) is drawn from a study of cytomegalovirus exposure and HLA in healthy donors. Whole-study context: Early released data comprised 80 million to 90 million unique TCRs from HLA-typed donors.

The study ran its PCR with 60 Vbeta and 13 Jbeta primers. Generated by immunoSEQ multiplex PCR, the TCRdb table keeps only in-frame clones and is missing some. The sample yields over 150,000 clones, 60% to 85% seen once. Worth noting for this clone: Its antigen is undetermined.

General study points: Later work found that TCR association rates differed between HLA loci; DRB1 had the most and HLA-C the fewest. Productive status was seen about 87% or about 30% of the time for most TCR beta V segments in an earlier analysis.

This CDR3 comprises 14 residues. The V and J ends lost 8 bases and 1 base respectively, with 14 bases between them. Germline CDR1 reads SNHLY; CDR2 reads FYNNEI. The sample consisted of PBMCs. The rearrangement uses TRBV2 and TRBJ2-5; no clear D. The receptor's source is a man aged 25-45 years in good health and CMV-seropositive. This chain's CDR3 is CASYLLVSQETQYF. CDR3 in DNA: TGTGCCAGCTACCTATTAGTGTCCCAAGAGACCCAGTACTTC.